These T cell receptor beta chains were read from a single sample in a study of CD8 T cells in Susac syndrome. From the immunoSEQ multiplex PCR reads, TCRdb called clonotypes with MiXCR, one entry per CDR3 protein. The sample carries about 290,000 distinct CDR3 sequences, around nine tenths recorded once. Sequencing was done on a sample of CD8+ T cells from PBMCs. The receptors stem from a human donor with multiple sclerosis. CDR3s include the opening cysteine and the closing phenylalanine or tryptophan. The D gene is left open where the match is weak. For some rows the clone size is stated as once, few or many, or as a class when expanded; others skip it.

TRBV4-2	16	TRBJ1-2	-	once	TGTGCCAGCAGCCAAGATCTTTGGGGGGCGGGCTATGGCTACACCTTC	CASSQDLWGAGYGYTF
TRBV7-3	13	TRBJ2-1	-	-	TGTGCCAGCAGCTTACCGGGGGCACAGGAGCAGTTCTTC	CASSLPGAQEQFF
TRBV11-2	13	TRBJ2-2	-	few	TGTGCCAGCAGCGTCGGGAACACCGGGGAGCTGTTTTTT	CASSVGNTGELFF
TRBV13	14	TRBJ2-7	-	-	TGTGCCAGCAGCTTAGATAGCGAACCCTACGAGCAGTACTTC	CASSLDSEPYEQYF
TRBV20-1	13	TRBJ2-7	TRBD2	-	TGCAGTGGAGCGGGATCACCCCCCTACGAGCAGTACTTC	CSGAGSPPYEQYF
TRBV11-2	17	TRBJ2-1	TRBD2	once	TGTGCCAGCAGCTTAGGGTTAGCGGGAGGCCCTTTCAATGAGCAGTTCTTC	CASSLGLAGGPFNEQFF
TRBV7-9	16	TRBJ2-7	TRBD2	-	TGTGCCAGCAGCTCCGGACTAGCGGGTGAACCCTACGAGCAGTACTTC	CASSSGLAGEPYEQYF
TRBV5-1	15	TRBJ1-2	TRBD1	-	TGCGCCAGCAGCTTGGGGACAGGGGGAACCTATGGCTACACCTTC	CASSLGTGGTYGYTF
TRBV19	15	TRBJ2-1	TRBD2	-	TGTGCCACCAATGCCGGGGGGGCCCACATCAATGAGCAGTTCTTC	CATNAGGAHINEQFF
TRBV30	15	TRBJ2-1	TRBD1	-	TGTGCCTGGATCGTCGGGACAGAATTGAACAATGAGCAGTTCTTC	CAWIVGTELNNEQFF
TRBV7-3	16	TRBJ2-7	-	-	TGTGCCAGCAGCTCTATCTCCGGGACCGCTTCCTACGAGCAGTACTTC	CASSSISGTASYEQYF
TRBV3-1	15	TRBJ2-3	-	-	TGTGCCAGCAGTGACCGGGACACGAGCACAGATACGCAGTATTTT	CASSDRDTSTDTQYF
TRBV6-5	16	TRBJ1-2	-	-	TGTGCCAGCAGTTACTCGGGAGGGGCGCTTAACTATGGCTACACCTTC	CASSYSGGALNYGYTF
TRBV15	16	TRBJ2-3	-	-	TGTGCCACCAGCAGAGATGCAGGGGGGGGCACAGATACGCAGTATTTT	CATSRDAGGGTDTQYF
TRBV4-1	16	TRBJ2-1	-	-	TGCGCCAGCGGGCCCGCCGGGACGCTCCCGAACAATGAGCAGTTCTTC	CASGPAGTLPNNEQFF
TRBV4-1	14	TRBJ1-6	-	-	TGCGCCAGCAGCCATTCCGGAGGTGTCAGCTCCCTCCACTTT	CASSHSGGVSSLHF
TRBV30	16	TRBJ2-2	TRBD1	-	TGTGCCTGGAGTGTTTATGCAACAGGGGGCACCGGGGAGCTGTTTTTT	CAWSVYATGGTGELFF
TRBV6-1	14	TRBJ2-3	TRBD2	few	TGTGCCATCAGGGGAGCGGGAGACTCAGATACGCAGTATTTT	CAIRGAGDSDTQYF
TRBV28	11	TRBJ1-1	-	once	TGTGCCAGCAGTTTCCCGCCAAAAGCTTTCTTT	CASSFPPKAFF
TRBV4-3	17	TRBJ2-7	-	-	TGCGCCAGCAGCCAAGATACTAGCCCTAGGAGCTCCTACGAGCAGTACTTC	CASSQDTSPRSSYEQYF
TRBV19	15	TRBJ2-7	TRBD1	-	TGTGCCAGTAGTATCGGGACAGGGAGTGATTACGAGCAGTACTTC	CASSIGTGSDYEQYF
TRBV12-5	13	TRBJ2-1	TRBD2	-	TGTGCTAGTGGTTGGACTAGCGCAAATGAGCAGTTCTTC	CASGWTSANEQFF
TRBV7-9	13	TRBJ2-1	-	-	TGTGCCAGCAGCTCGGGGGTTTACAATGAGCAGTTCTTC	CASSSGVYNEQFF
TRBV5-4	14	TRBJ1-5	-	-	TGTGCCAGCAGCTTGGGTTGGAGCAATCAGCCCCAGCATTTT	CASSLGWSNQPQHF
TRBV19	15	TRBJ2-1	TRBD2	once	TGTGCCAGTAGTTCCAGCGGGGGGGCCGTGAATGAGCAGTTCTTC	CASSSSGGAVNEQFF
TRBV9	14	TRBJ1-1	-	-	TGTGCCAGCAGCCCCTGGGGGCGCGGCACTGAAGCTTTCTTT	CASSPWGRGTEAFF
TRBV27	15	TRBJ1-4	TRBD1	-	TGTGCCAGCAGTCCCCGACAGGGGGCAACTGAAAAACTGTTTTTT	CASSPRQGATEKLFF
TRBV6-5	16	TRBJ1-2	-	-	TGTGCCAGCAGTTACTCGATTGGGGAATTCTCCTATGGCTACACCTTC	CASSYSIGEFSYGYTF
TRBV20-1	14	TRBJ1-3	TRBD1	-	TGCAGTTTCCCAAGGCGACAGGGCAGGAACACCATATATTTT	CSFPRRQGRNTIYF
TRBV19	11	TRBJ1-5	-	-	TGTGCCAGTAGTATAGGTCTTTTCCAGCATTTT	CASSIGLFQHF
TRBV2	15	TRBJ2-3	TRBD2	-	TGTGCCAGCAGTGGGACTAGCGGGCCCACAGATACGCAGTATTTT	CASSGTSGPTDTQYF
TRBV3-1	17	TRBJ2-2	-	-	TGTGCCAGCAGCCAAAAGGACAGCGAGATAAACACCGGGGAGCTGTTTTTT	CASSQKDSEINTGELFF
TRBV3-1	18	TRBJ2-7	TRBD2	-	TGTGCCAGCAGCCAAGATAAAGTGCGGCTATCCTACGGGGGGGAGCAGTACTTC	CASSQDKVRLSYGGEQYF
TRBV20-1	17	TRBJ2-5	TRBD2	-	TGCAGTGCCACCCGGCCCCCTCAGCGGGAGGGCCCAGAGACCCAGTACTTC	CSATRPPQREGPETQYF
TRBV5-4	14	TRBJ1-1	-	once	TGTGCCAGCAGCCCGGGACAAGAGAACACTGAAGCTTTCTTT	CASSPGQENTEAFF
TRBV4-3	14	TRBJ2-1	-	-	TGCGCCAGCAGCCCATACGACGGATACAATGAGCAGTTCTTC	CASSPYDGYNEQFF
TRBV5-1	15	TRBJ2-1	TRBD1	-	TGCGCCAGCAGCTATATCACAGGGGCCTACAATGAGCAGTTCTTC	CASSYITGAYNEQFF
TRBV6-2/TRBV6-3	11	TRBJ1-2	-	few	TGTGCCAGCAGTTATGCTGGTGGCTACACCTTC	CASSYAGGYTF
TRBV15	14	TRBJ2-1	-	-	TGTGCCACCAGCAGTCGGGACCGCAACAATGAGCAGTTCTTC	CATSSRDRNNEQFF
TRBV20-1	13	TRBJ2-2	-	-	TGCAGTGCACAACACCTGAACACCGGGGAGCTGTTTTTT	CSAQHLNTGELFF